This T cell receptor beta chain was found in a study of T cells in Graves' hyperthyroidism and ophthalmopathy. The CDR3 totals 16 residues. Looked up from germline, CDR1 is SEHNR and CDR2 is FQNEAQ (reference sequence). Regarding the study as a whole: Peripheral blood also featured most of the thyroid clonotypes expanded above 0.001.

Uncontrolled infection, other autoimmune disease, pregnancy or lactation disqualified patients from enrolment. The investigators amplified TCR beta CDR3 regions from RNA transcripts. The TCR CDR3 first-round RT-PCR relied on the HTBI primer set. Using its own MiXCR run on the multiplex PCR reads, TCRdb lists one record per CDR3 protein. The table lists over 120,000 distinct CDR3 sequences, roughly 23% of them singletons. The table lists this clonotype with a few counts. The antigen is undetermined. This could be a read error, since a much larger clone is one nucleotide away. The rearrangement joins TRBV7-9 to TRBJ2-3; the match to TRBD2 covers 10 bases. This clonotype originated in a woman between 45 and 60 years old with Graves' hyperthyroidism that later progressed to Graves' ophthalmopathy. Input material: blood. The CDR3 loop reads CASSFTAGGSTGTQYF. For the CDR3, the DNA is TGTGCCAGCAGCTTCACAGCGGGAGGGTCGACAGGTACGCAGTATTTT.